These 25 T cell receptor beta chains were sequenced from one sample in a study of cytomegalovirus exposure and HLA in healthy donors. Primers included in the PCR were 60 Vbeta and 13 Jbeta primers. TCRdb keeps only in-frame clones here, not all; method: immunoSEQ multiplex PCR. There are 35,000 to 40,000 clones in the sample; 53% occur only once, and roughly 6.4% lies in the top ten. Sequencing used PBMCs. These TCRs come from a woman aged 40 to 50 in good health and CMV-seropositive.

The DNA for the CDR3 is TGCGCCAGCAGCTTGCGGGGCAATCAGCCCCAGCATTTT. It is translated as CASSLRGNQPQHF. The chain has TRBV5-1 and TRBJ1-5, with no clear D. V gave up 1 base and J gave up 2 bases, with 4 bases separating them. CDR1 is SGHRS, CDR2 YFSETQ, per germline. The CDR3 is made up of 13 amino acids.

The J gene is TRBJ2-7, the V gene TRBV4-2; TRBD2 is a possible D gene (6 bases). V was clipped by 1 base and J by 2 bases, with 12 bases between them. This CDR3 has 15 residues. Looked up from germline, CDR1 is LGHNA and CDR2 is YNFKEQ. CDR3 sequence (DNA): TGTGCCAGCAGCCAAGGATTTCCGGGGGCCTACGAGCAGTACTTC. Translation: CASSQGFPGAYEQYF.

The chain recombines TRBV2 with TRBJ2-3, with unresolved D. This CDR3 is 13 amino acids long. Trimming left V 11 bases short and J 2 bases short, with 14 bases between. CDR1 and CDR2 from the germline V gene are SNHLY and FYNNEI. The CDR3 DNA reads as TGTGCCTCTACCTCGAGGCCCACAGATACGCAGTATTTT. Protein product: CASTSRPTDTQYF.

The V and J genes are TRBV7-9 and TRBJ2-1, with 10 bases matching TRBD2. This CDR3 has 16 amino acids. The V gene end was trimmed by 0 bases and the J gene end by 9 bases; junction bases not matched to a gene: 8. CDR1 SEHNR and CDR2 FQNEAQ come from the germline V gene (reference sequence). For the CDR3, the DNA is TGTGCCAGCAGCTTAGCGATGAGCGGGGGGGCTCGTGAGCAGTTCTTC. This gives the protein CASSLAMSGGAREQFF.

This clone was counted a few times. The chain combines TRBV18 with TRBJ1-3; 7 bases agree with TRBD1. V was clipped by 8 bases and J by 0 bases; unmatched bases: 7. Germline V gene data show CDR1 as KGHSH and CDR2 as LQKENI. The CDR3 is made up of 15 amino acids. Here the CDR3 DNA reads TGTGCCAGCCAACAACAGGGGTCCTCTGGAAACACCATATATTTT. Protein sequence: CASQQQGSSGNTIYF. Looking up the rest from reference TRBV18 and TRBJ1-3 gives the full variable domain: NAGVMQNPRHLVRRRGQEARLRCSPMKGHSHVYWYRQLPEEGLKFMVYLQKENIIDESGMPKERFSAEFPKEGPSILRIQQVVRGDSAAYFCASQQQGSSGNTIYFGEGSWLTVV.

By share, this clone counts as medium-sized. This sequence joins TRBV2 and TRBJ1-1, with 9 nucleotides matching TRBD1. CDR1 SNHLY and CDR2 FYNNEI come from the germline V gene. Trimming removed 6 bases from V and 0 bases from J; junction bases left unmatched: 5. This CDR3 is 15 amino acids long. The CDR3 bases are TGTGCCAGCAGGGACAGGGGCTTTTTGAACACTGAAGCTTTCTTT. Amino acid sequence: CASRDRGFLNTEAFF.

Only one count was recorded for this clone. CDR3 sequence: CASSDRENTEAFF. CDR3 DNA sequence: TGTGCCAGCAGTGACAGGGAGAACACTGAAGCTTTCTTT. The V and J genes are TRBV6-1 and TRBJ1-1; D perhaps matches TRBD1 (5 bases). V shed 3 bases and J shed 1 base, with 6 bases lying between them. There are 13 residues in the CDR3. CDR1 and CDR2 from the germline V gene are MNHNS and SASEGT.

The rearrangement links TRBV4-2 to TRBJ1-4, with TRBD1 matching 9 bases. CDR1 LGHNA and CDR2 YNFKEQ come from the germline V gene. J gave up 8 bases and V 0 bases, and 7 bases lay outside the gene matches. The CDR3 loop spans 16 amino acids. In nucleotides, the CDR3 is TGTGCCAGCAGCCAAGACCCCGACAGGGGGAAAGAAAAACTGTTTTTT. It yields the protein CASSQDPDRGKEKLFF.

This clone was seen only a few times. The chain employs TRBV18 and TRBJ2-1; the D is unclear. Trimming stripped 2 bases from V and 4 bases from J, with 6 bases between. Per germline, CDR1 KGHSH and CDR2 LQKENI. The CDR3 loop spans 13 amino acids. The CDR3 sequence: CASSPRQYNEQFF. The CDR3 DNA is TGTGCCAGCTCACCAAGACAATACAATGAGCAGTTCTTC. The full variable domain, rest sourced from reference TRBV18 and TRBJ2-1, is NAGVMQNPRHLVRRRGQEARLRCSPMKGHSHVYWYRQLPEEGLKFMVYLQKENIIDESGMPKERFSAEFPKEGPSILRIQQVVRGDSAAYFCASSPRQYNEQFFGPGTRLTVL.

Comments on this clone: Other DNA sequences in this specimen translate into the identical CDR3. The chain is built from TRBV6-1 and TRBJ2-7; 7 bases fit TRBD2. CDR1 and CDR2 (germline): MNHNS, SASEGT. V was pared by 5 bases and J by 3 bases, with 4 bases of the junction left unmatched. The CDR3 is 13 amino acids. The CDR3 DNA is TGTGCCAGCAGTCTAGGCGGGGGCTACGAGCAGTACTTC. This encodes CASSLGGGYEQYF.

Only a few counts were recorded for this clone. The rearrangement links TRBV7-2 to TRBJ2-3, with D unclear. CDR1 SGHTA and CDR2 FQGNSA come from the germline V gene. Trimming pared 0 bases from V and 5 bases from J, leaving 15 bases between. This CDR3 comprises 16 residues. The CDR3: CASSLAITERRDTQYF. The CDR3 region has the DNA TGTGCCAGCAGCTTAGCCATAACGGAGAGGAGAGATACGCAGTATTTT.

The V call is TRBV7-2, the J call TRBJ2-7; maybe TRBD2 (7 bases). There are 15 residues in the CDR3. The germline V gene encodes CDR1 SGHTA and CDR2 FQGNSA. Trimming pared 5 bases from V and 3 bases from J, leaving 17 bases between. As DNA, the CDR3 is TGTGCCAGCAGCCCCACGGCGGGGGCCCTCTACGAGCAGTACTTC. It yields the protein CASSPTAGALYEQYF. The full variable domain, its missing parts supplied by reference TRBV7-2 and TRBJ2-7, is GAGVSQSPSNKVTEKGKDVELRCDPISGHTALYWYRQSLGQGLEFLIYFQGNSAPDKSGLPSDRFSAERTGGSVSTLTIQRTQQEDSAVYLCASSPTAGALYEQYFGPGTRLTVT.

The sample holds a few counts of this clone. The rearrangement links TRBV30 to TRBJ2-7; D might be TRBD1 (5 bases). This CDR3 is built from 13 residues. Germline CDR1 GTSNPN, CDR2 SVGIG (reference sequence). Trimming cost V 0 bases and J 3 bases, with 9 bases left between them. This chain's CDR3 is CAWSVRQGYEQYF. In DNA form, the CDR3 reads TGTGCCTGGAGTGTAAGGCAGGGCTACGAGCAGTACTTC.

This rearrangement joins TRBV30 to TRBJ1-2; 7 positions agree with TRBD1. From germline, CDR1 is GTSNPN and CDR2 SVGIG (reference sequence). The CDR3 sequence is 14 residues long. Trimming at V came to 1 base and at J to 4 bases, leaving 6 bases not matched to a gene. The CDR3 nucleotides are TGTGCCTGGAGTGGGGTGGGACAGCTCTATGGCTACACCTTC. This codes for CAWSGVGQLYGYTF.

The gene calls are TRBV4-3 and TRBJ2-5; D is undetermined. This CDR3 has 13 residues. Per germline, CDR1 LGHNA and CDR2 YSLEER. Between the trimmed V and J ends, which lost 5 bases and 4 bases, there was a span of 11 bases. CDR3 loop: CASSTLVGETQYF. The CDR3 bases are TGCGCCAGCAGCACGCTAGTCGGAGAGACCCAGTACTTC.

The chain is built from TRBV30 and TRBJ1-5; D remains ambiguous. Per germline, CDR1 GTSNPN and CDR2 SVGIG (reference sequence). The CDR3 is made up of 14 amino acids. Trimming pared 0 bases from V and 4 bases from J, leaving 10 bases between. CDR3 region: CAWSVGQINQPQHF. CDR3 coding DNA: TGTGCCTGGAGTGTTGGCCAGATAAATCAGCCCCAGCATTTT.

The chain uses TRBV12-5 and TRBJ1-3; perhaps TRBD1 as D (5 bases). The germline V gene has CDR1 LGHNT and CDR2 FRNRAP. The length of the CDR3 is 16 residues. The V end lost 2 bases, the J end lost 2 bases, and 13 bases lay between the germline ends. CDR3 sequence (DNA): TGTGCTAGTGGTTTGACTGTCGGGGGAACTGGAAACACCATATATTTT. Amino acid sequence: CASGLTVGGTGNTIYF.

The V and J genes are TRBV5-6 and TRBJ2-5; TRBD1 agrees at 7 bases. Germline V gives CDR1 SGHDT, CDR2 YYEEEE. The CDR3 totals 15 residues. After removal of 3 bases from V and 5 bases from J, the junction contained 10 bases not matched to a gene. DNA of the CDR3: TGTGCCAGCAGCTGGCCCGGGACAGTTGGGGAGACCCAGTACTTC. Translating gives CASSWPGTVGETQYF. The complete variable domain, with remaining parts taken from reference TRBV5-6 and TRBJ2-5, reads DAGVTQSPTHLIKTRGQQVTLRCSPKSGHDTVSWYQQALGQGPQFIFQYYEEEERQRGNFPDRFSGHQFPNYSSELNVNALLLGDSALYLCASSWPGTVGETQYFGPGTRLLVL.

The V call is TRBV2, the J call TRBJ2-3; 10 bases fit TRBD2. CDR1 is SNHLY, CDR2 FYNNEI, per germline. The CDR3 is 15 residues long. V was clipped by 5 bases and J by 1 base; unmatched bases: 3. The CDR3: CASSLGLAGTDTQYF. The CDR3 DNA sequence: TGTGCCAGCAGTCTCGGACTAGCGGGCACAGATACGCAGTATTTT.

The chain is built from TRBV6-5 and TRBJ2-7; perhaps TRBD1 as D (7 bases). The V gene's germline CDR1 is MNHEY and CDR2 SVGAGI. Trimming shortened V by 6 bases and J by 2 bases, and 17 bases separated the two germline ends. The CDR3 has 15 residues. The CDR3 loop is CASSRRGRGAYEQYF. CDR3 DNA sequence: TGTGCCAGCAGCAGGCGTGGCAGGGGGGCCTACGAGCAGTACTTC.

This chain uses TRBV30 with TRBJ2-2, with 7 bases fitting TRBD1. The V and J ends lost 2 bases and 5 bases, in that order; junction bases with no gene match: 5. The germline V gene has CDR1 GTSNPN and CDR2 SVGIG (reference sequence). This CDR3 has 14 residues. CDR3 bases: TGTGCCTGGAGTTCGACAGGGTCGACCGGGGAGCTGTTTTTT. It specifies CAWSSTGSTGELFF.

V is TRBV10-3 and J is TRBJ2-2; D might be TRBD2 (5 bases). Germline V lookup: CDR1 ENHRY, CDR2 SYGVKD. V lost 11 bases and J 9 bases, leaving 19 bases between the germline ends. The CDR3 totals 13 residues. In DNA form, the CDR3 reads TGTGCCTCCTGCCCCGAGGGTCCCCGGGAGCTGTTTTTT. It specifies CASCPEGPRELFF.

V gene TRBV25-1 combines with J gene TRBJ1-6, with unresolved D. The CDR3 covers 11 residues. Germline loops: CDR1 MGHDK, CDR2 SYGVNS. Deletions cut 5 bases from V and 10 bases from J, with 6 bases between. CDR3 amino acids: CASSPGSPLHF. DNA of the CDR3: TGTGCCAGCAGTCCTGGCTCACCCCTCCACTTT.

This chain uses TRBV2 with TRBJ1-5; 9 nucleotides line up with TRBD1. V trimming: 8 bases; J trimming: 2 bases; junction bases outside the gene matches: 4. The CDR3 contains 14 residues. Germline V gives CDR1 SNHLY, CDR2 FYNNEI. In DNA, the CDR3 is TGTGCCAGCGCCCGGGACAGGGGCAATCAGCCCCAGCATTTT. As protein: CASARDRGNQPQHF.

In this sample, this clone turned up once. This chain joins TRBV7-9 and TRBJ1-1, with D maybe TRBD1 (6 bases). V gave up 5 bases and J gave up 10 bases, with 17 bases separating them. From germline, CDR1 is SEHNR and CDR2 FQNEAQ (reference sequence). The CDR3 is 13 residues long. CDR3 amino acids: CASSAPLAQGAFF. CDR3 sequence (DNA): TGTGCCAGCAGCGCCCCGTTAGCACAGGGAGCTTTCTTT.